Following are 12 T cell receptor beta chains from one sample sequenced in a study of control samples from healthy donors and cancer patients. Using immunoSEQ multiplex PCR, the repertoire was profiled, and TCRdb retains in-frame clones only, with some absent. Among about 170,000 clones, approximately 90% were seen once, and the ten largest hold about 11%. The sequenced material came from blood. These receptors all come from a man aged 25 to 45 in good health.

CDR3 loop: CASKGQYTDTQYF. The CDR3 DNA reads as TGTGCCAGCAAAGGACAGTACACAGATACGCAGTATTTT. The chain employs TRBV12-3 or TRBV12-4 and TRBJ2-3; D perhaps matches TRBD1 (6 bases). The CDR3 runs to 13 residues. Deletions cut 7 bases from V and 2 bases from J, with 10 bases between.

This chain uses TRBV2 with TRBJ2-7, with 16 bases aligning to TRBD2. Germline values: CDR1 SNHLY, CDR2 FYNNEI. The CDR3 sequence is 15 residues long. Unmatched junction bases numbered 7, after V lost 7 bases and J lost 7 bases. Here the CDR3 DNA reads TGTGCCAGCACACAACCGGGACTAGCGGGGGGGGAGCAGTACTTC. Its protein product is CASTQPGLAGGEQYF.

This rearrangement joins TRBV6-5 to TRBJ2-7; D is undetermined. Germline V gives CDR1 MNHEY, CDR2 SVGAGI. This CDR3 has 14 residues. V lost 4 bases, J lost 2 bases, and 12 bases lay in between. The CDR3 DNA reads TGTGCCAGCAGTTCCCCCTTGAGAACCTACGAGCAGTACTTC. The encoded protein is CASSSPLRTYEQYF.

J is TRBJ2-7 and V is TRBV7-8; TRBD2 matches at 11 bases. The V and J ends lost 1 base and 2 bases, in that order; junction bases with no gene match: 1. The CDR3 spans 15 residues. Germline lookup yields CDR1 SGHVS and CDR2 FQNEAQ. CDR3 protein: CASSLETSGAYEQYF. In DNA form, the CDR3 reads TGTGCCAGCAGCTTAGAGACTAGCGGGGCCTACGAGCAGTACTTC.

In this sample, this clone turned up once. The chain joins TRBV12-2 to TRBJ1-5; TRBD1, the D gene given by the table, was not confirmed from the DNA. TRBV12-2 is shown as a pseudogene. The CDR3 runs to 15 residues. CDR3: CASRLRGHTNQPQHF. In DNA, the CDR3 is TGTGCAAGTCGCTTAAGGGGACACACAAATCAGCCCCAGCATTTT.

The chain is built from TRBV18 and TRBJ2-7; D unresolved. The CDR3 length is 13 residues. Per germline, CDR1 KGHSH and CDR2 LQKENI. V was shortened by 3 bases and J by 2 bases, with 8 bases between the two germline ends. CDR3: CASSPDLAYEQYF. CDR3 coding DNA: TGTGCCAGCTCACCCGACCTTGCCTACGAGCAGTACTTC.

The V call is TRBV19, the J call TRBJ2-1; no reliable D call. The germline gives CDR1 LNHDA, CDR2 SQIVND (reference sequence). The CDR3 is 12 amino acids. Trimming pared 3 bases from V and 10 bases from J, leaving 10 bases between. CDR3 loop: CASSMLVEEQFF. CDR3 DNA: TGTGCCAGTAGTATGTTGGTGGAAGAGCAGTTCTTC.

The chain joins TRBV2 to TRBJ1-1; a weak D match, TRBD1 (5 bases). From germline, CDR1 is SNHLY and CDR2 FYNNEI. The ends were cut back, 4 bases at V and 4 bases at J, with 16 bases in the middle. The CDR3 has 15 amino acids. CDR3 coding DNA: TGTGCCAGCAGTGGCCTGGGAGGAAGGGGCACTGAAGCTTTCTTT. Translated: CASSGLGGRGTEAFF.

V gene TRBV14 combines with J gene TRBJ2-7; TRBD1 is a possible D gene (5 bases). The CDR3 has 14 amino acids. Trimming shortened V by 5 bases and J by 0 bases, and 11 bases separated the two germline ends. Per germline, CDR1 SGHDN and CDR2 FVKESK. The CDR3 nucleotides are TGTGCCAGCAGCTCAGGGTACCCCTCCTACGAGCAGTACTTC. Translated: CASSSGYPSYEQYF.

The rearrangement links TRBV28 to TRBJ2-1; possible D gene TRBD2, 6 bases. The germline V gene encodes CDR1 MDHEN and CDR2 SYDVKM. This CDR3 is built from 17 residues. The germline V and J ends were trimmed by 3 bases and 1 base, with 16 bases remaining between them. In DNA, the CDR3 is TGTGCCAGCAGTTTGTCCCTAGCGACCCTTTCCTACAATGAGCAGTTCTTC. Its protein product is CASSLSLATLSYNEQFF.

V and J are TRBV11-2 and TRBJ1-3; D gene uncertain. The V gene lost 1 base and the J gene lost 4 bases, with 2 bases spanning the gap. The CDR3 consists of 12 residues. Germline V gene data show CDR1 as SGHAT and CDR2 as FQNNGV. Written as DNA, the CDR3 is TGTGCCAGCAGCTTAGTCGGAAACACCATATATTTT. Translation: CASSLVGNTIYF.

The chain's CDR3 is CASSQEGGRATDTQYF. Here the CDR3 DNA reads TGCGCCAGCAGCCAAGAAGGGGGAAGGGCCACAGATACGCAGTATTTT. The chain joins TRBV4-1 to TRBJ2-3, with D possibly TRBD1 on 6 matching bases. Germline-derived CDR1 and CDR2 are MGHRA and YSYEKL. This CDR3 region has 16 residues. Trimming cost V 0 bases and J 2 bases, with 12 bases left between them.